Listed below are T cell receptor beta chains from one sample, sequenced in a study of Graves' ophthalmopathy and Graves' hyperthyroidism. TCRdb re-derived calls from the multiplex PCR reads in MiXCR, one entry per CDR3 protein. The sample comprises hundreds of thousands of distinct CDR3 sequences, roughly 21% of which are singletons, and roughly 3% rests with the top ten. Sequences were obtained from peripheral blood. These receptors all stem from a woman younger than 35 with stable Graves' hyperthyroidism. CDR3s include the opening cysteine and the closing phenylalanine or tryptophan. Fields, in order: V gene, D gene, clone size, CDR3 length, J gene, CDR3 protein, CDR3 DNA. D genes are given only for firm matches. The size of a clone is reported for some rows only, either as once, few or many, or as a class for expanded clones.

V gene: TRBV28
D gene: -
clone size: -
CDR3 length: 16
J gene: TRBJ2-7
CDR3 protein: CASSLSPEGSTYEQYF
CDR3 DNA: TGTGCCAGCAGTTTGTCCCCCGAGGGCTCCACCTACGAGCAGTACTTC

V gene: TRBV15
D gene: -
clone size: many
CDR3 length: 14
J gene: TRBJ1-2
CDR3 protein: CATSRVEDHYGYTF
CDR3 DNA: TGTGCCACCAGCAGAGTAGAGGACCACTATGGCTACACCTTC

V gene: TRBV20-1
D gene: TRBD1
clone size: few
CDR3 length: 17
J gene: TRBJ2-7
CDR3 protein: CSARDPRGDRGFYEQYF
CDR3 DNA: TGCAGTGCTAGAGATCCCCGGGGGGACAGGGGTTTCTACGAGCAGTACTTC

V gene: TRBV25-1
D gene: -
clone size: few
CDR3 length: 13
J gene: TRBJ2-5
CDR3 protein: CASSQLPKETQYF
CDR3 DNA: TGTGCCAGCTCTCAGCTCCCTAAAGAGACCCAGTACTTC

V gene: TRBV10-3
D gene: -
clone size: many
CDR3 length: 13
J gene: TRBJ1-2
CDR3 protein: CAISVGQSYGYTF
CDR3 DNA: TGTGCCATCAGTGTCGGGCAAAGCTATGGCTACACCTTC

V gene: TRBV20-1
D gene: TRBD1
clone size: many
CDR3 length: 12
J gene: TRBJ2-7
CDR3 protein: CSARTGSYEQYF
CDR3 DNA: TGCAGTGCCAGGACAGGATCCTACGAGCAGTACTTC

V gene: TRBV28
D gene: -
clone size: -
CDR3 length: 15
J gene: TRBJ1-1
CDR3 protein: CASSVRGRSETEAFF
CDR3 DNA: TGTGCCAGCAGTGTCCGCGGGAGGTCGGAAACTGAAGCTTTCTTT

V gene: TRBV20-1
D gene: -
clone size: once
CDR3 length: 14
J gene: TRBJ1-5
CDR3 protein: CSAGKGSNNQPQHF
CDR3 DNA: TGCAGTGCCGGGAAGGGATCGAACAATCAGCCCCAGCATTTT

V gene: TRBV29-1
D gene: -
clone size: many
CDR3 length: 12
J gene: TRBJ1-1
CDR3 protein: CSVEGGENEAFF
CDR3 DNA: TGCAGCGTTGAGGGAGGGGAGAATGAAGCTTTCTTT

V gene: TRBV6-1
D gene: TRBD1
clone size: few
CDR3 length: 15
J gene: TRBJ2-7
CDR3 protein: CASSEEGDRGYEQYF
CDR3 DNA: TGTGCCAGCAGTGAAGAAGGGGACAGGGGTTACGAGCAGTACTTC

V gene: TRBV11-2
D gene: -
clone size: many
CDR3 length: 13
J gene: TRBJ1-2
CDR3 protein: CASSIQGSRGYTF
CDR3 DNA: TGTGCCAGCAGCATTCAGGGGTCGAGGGGCTACACCTTC

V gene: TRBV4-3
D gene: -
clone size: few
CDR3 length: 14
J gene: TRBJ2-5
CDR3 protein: CASSQSPLRETQYF
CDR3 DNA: TGCGCCAGCAGCCAATCCCCACTTAGAGAGACCCAGTACTTC

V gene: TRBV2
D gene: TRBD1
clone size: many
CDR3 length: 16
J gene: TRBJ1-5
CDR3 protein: CASSKTAGQANQPQHF
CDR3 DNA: TGTGCCAGCAGTAAAACAGCGGGACAGGCTAATCAGCCCCAGCATTTT

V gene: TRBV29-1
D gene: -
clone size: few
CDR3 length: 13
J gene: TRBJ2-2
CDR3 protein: CSVGQVNTGELFF
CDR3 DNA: TGCAGCGTTGGACAGGTCAACACCGGGGAGCTGTTTTTT

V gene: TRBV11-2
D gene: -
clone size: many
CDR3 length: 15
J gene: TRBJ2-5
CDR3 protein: CASSLLPGESETQYF
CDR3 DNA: TGTGCCAGCAGCCTACTACCGGGAGAATCGGAGACCCAGTACTTC

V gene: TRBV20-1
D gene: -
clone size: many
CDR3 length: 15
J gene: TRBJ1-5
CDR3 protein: CSATAGTYSNQPQHF
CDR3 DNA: TGCAGTGCTACCGCAGGGACATATAGCAATCAGCCCCAGCATTTT